The clone carrying this T cell receptor beta chain came up a few times. As yet, its antigen is unknown. This sample is drawn from a study of blood T cells in healthy people across ages. Turning to the study itself: About one barcoded beta molecule was captured per two T cells (by template switching). Whole-study results and caveats: Researchers deemed the diversity estimates from one million T cells underestimates. Long-lived donors carried more naive CD4+ cells and greater diversity than aged donors.

Through a sample-barcoded 5' primer and a J-beta primer mix, a second PCR was run for about 6 to 12 cycles. A template-switch adaptor with 12 random nucleotides tagged each cDNA molecule. MiXCR was run by TCRdb on the 5' RACE reads, yielding one entry per CDR3 protein. The sample lists around 1,000,000 distinct CDR3 sequences, less than 25% occurring once. J was trimmed by 3 bases and V by 6 bases; bases with no gene match: 11. Looked up from germline, CDR1 is MNHEY and CDR2 is SMNVEV (reference sequence). The CDR3 covers 16 residues. Another study also made use of these data, one on T cells of mothers and their children.

This sequence was found in a girl aged 2 to 10 in good health. This chain uses TRBV27 with TRBJ2-5, with TRBD2 matching 9 bases. Sample: blood. CDR3 sequence (DNA): TGTGCCAGCAGCTCCCCGCTGGTAGCGGGAGAAGAGACCCAGTACTTC. Translating gives CASSSPLVAGEETQYF.